The 10 T cell receptor beta chains listed next were all sequenced from one sample in a study of T cells after yellow fever vaccination. MiXCR, applied by TCRdb to the 5' RACE reads, yields one record per CDR3 protein. The repertoire consists of 300,000 to 350,000 distinct CDR3 sequences, with around 3.9% occurring once and the leading ten covering 20% to 25%. This specimen consisted of PBMCs, obtained 5 days after the yellow fever booster vaccination. The receptors originated from a man between 18 and 29 years old who received the YFV17D yellow fever vaccine.

A few counts support this clonotype. The CDR3 coding sequence is TGTGCCAGCAGCAGAACGTGGCGGGATGGCTACACCTTC. Translating it yields CASSRTWRDGYTF. The genes are TRBV5-6 and TRBJ1-2; the D is unclear. The V end lost 4 bases, the J end lost 6 bases, and 13 bases lay between the germline ends. The CDR3 runs 13 residues. Germline CDR1 SGHDT, CDR2 YYEEEE.

The rearrangement links TRBV5-4 to TRBJ1-6; no definite D call. Germline CDR1 SGHNT, CDR2 YYREEE (reference sequence). The CDR3 length is 15 residues. V lost 2 bases, J lost 10 bases, and 16 bases lay in between. The CDR3 DNA sequence: TGTGCCAGCAGCTTCTTGGGGTCCATAGACTCACCCCTCCACTTT. It is translated as CASSFLGSIDSPLHF.

DNA for the CDR3: TGTGCCAGCAGCTTTCTCCCGGGACAGGGGACCTACGAGCAGTACTTC. It yields the protein CASSFLPGQGTYEQYF. The chain couples TRBV7-8 to TRBJ2-7; 10 bases match TRBD1. The length of the CDR3 is 16 residues. V was pared by 3 bases and J by 2 bases, with 7 bases of the junction left unmatched. The germline V gene encodes CDR1 SGHVS and CDR2 FQNEAQ.

In this sample, this clonotype turned up a few times. The chain links TRBV2 to TRBJ1-5; no reliable D call. The CDR3 runs 14 residues. V dropped 3 bases and J dropped 4 bases, with 10 bases sitting between them. Germline V CDR1 and CDR2: SNHLY, FYNNEI. The CDR3 region has the DNA TGTGCCAGCAGTGAGTTGTCGGGTAATCAGCCCCAGCATTTT. Its protein product is CASSELSGNQPQHF.

The CDR3 loop is CASSRDRGAGNTEAFF. CDR3 DNA: TGCGCCAGCAGCCGGGACAGGGGGGCTGGAAACACTGAAGCTTTCTTT. V is TRBV5-1 and J is TRBJ1-1, with 11 positions matching TRBD1. After removal of 4 bases from V and 2 bases from J, the junction contained 7 bases not matched to a gene. The CDR3 is 16 amino acids. The germline V gene encodes CDR1 SGHRS and CDR2 YFSETQ.

This clonotype appeared many times. The chain carries TRBV20-1 and TRBJ1-5, with a possible D match to TRBD1 (6 bases). V shed 3 bases and J shed 7 bases, with 19 bases lying between them. The germline V gene encodes CDR1 DFQATT and CDR2 SNEGSKA (reference sequence). The CDR3 is made up of 15 amino acids. As DNA, the CDR3 is TGCAGTGCTAGGGGAACTCCAGGGGTAGGACAGCCCCAGCATTTT. Translating gives CSARGTPGVGQPQHF.

The rearrangement joins TRBV7-6 to TRBJ1-5; tentatively, D is TRBD1 (5 bases). The CDR3 has 17 amino acids. V dropped 1 base and J dropped 6 bases, with 19 bases sitting between them. Germline CDR1 reads SGHVS; CDR2 reads FNYEAQ. CDR3 in amino acids: CASSLESAGGVGQPQHF. The CDR3 nucleotides read TGTGCCAGCAGCTTAGAGTCGGCTGGGGGGGTGGGTCAGCCCCAGCATTTT.

In its sample, this clonotype was seen many times. The chain combines TRBV5-1 with TRBJ2-3; 8 positions agree with TRBD2. V shed 4 bases, J shed 3 bases, and the junction held 13 bases outside the gene matches. This CDR3 comprises 17 residues. From germline, CDR1 is SGHRS and CDR2 YFSETQ. CDR3 loop: CASSDEISVAGTDTQYF. The CDR3 DNA sequence: TGCGCCAGCAGCGACGAGATTTCGGTAGCGGGGACAGATACGCAGTATTTT.

There are many counts of this clonotype. The rearrangement links TRBV7-8 to TRBJ2-3; D may be TRBD1 (6 bases). CDR1 SGHVS and CDR2 FQNEAQ come from the germline V gene. The V and J ends lost 10 bases and 5 bases respectively, with 16 bases between them. The CDR3 length is 13 residues. The chain's CDR3 is CATGDGARDTQYF. CDR3 DNA sequence: TGTGCCACAGGGGACGGAGCAAGAGATACGCAGTATTTT. Using reference TRBV7-8 and TRBJ2-3 for the parts outside the CDR3, the full variable domain is GAGVSQSPRYKVAKRGQDVALRCDPISGHVSLFWYQQALGQGPEFLTYFQNEAQLDKSGLPSDRFFAERPEGSVSTLKIQRTQQEDSAVYLCATGDGARDTQYFGPGTRLTVL.

This chain uses TRBV5-4 with TRBJ2-1; 8 bases map to TRBD1. The V gene end was trimmed by 6 bases and the J gene end by 1 base; junction bases not matched to a gene: 9. This CDR3 has 16 amino acids. Germline V gives CDR1 SGHNT, CDR2 YYREEE (reference sequence). CDR3 loop: CASNSGQGRSYNEQFF. The DNA for the CDR3 is TGTGCCAGCAATTCCGGACAGGGAAGGTCCTACAATGAGCAGTTCTTC. Full variable domain (remainder filled in from reference TRBV5-4 and TRBJ2-1): ETGVTQSPTHLIKTRGQQVTLRCSSQSGHNTVSWYQQALGQGPQFIFQYYREEENGRGNFPPRFSGLQFPNYSSELNVNALELDDSALYLCASNSGQGRSYNEQFFGPGTRLTVL.